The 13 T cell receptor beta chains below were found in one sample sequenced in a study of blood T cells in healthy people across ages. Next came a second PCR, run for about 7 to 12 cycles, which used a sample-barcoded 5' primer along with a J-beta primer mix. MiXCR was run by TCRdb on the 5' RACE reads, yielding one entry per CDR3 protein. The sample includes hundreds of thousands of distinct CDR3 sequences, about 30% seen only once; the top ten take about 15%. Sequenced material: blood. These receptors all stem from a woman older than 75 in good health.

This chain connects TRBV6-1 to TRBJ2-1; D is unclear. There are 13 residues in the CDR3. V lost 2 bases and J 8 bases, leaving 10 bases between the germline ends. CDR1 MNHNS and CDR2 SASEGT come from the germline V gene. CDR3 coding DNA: TGTGCCAGCAGTGAACTGGGTTACTATGAGCAGTTCTTC. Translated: CASSELGYYEQFF.

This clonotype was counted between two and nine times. The CDR3 nucleotides read TGTGCCAGCAGGGGGGCCGGGACAGGGAAAGGGTTCGGAAAACTGTTTTTT. It specifies CASRGAGTGKGFGKLFF. This chain joins TRBV7-8 and TRBJ1-4; TRBD1 matches at 9 bases. Germline V gives CDR1 SGHVS, CDR2 FQNEAQ. The CDR3 is 17 amino acids. Losses at the gene ends were 6 bases for V and 10 bases for J; bases not matched to a gene: 18.

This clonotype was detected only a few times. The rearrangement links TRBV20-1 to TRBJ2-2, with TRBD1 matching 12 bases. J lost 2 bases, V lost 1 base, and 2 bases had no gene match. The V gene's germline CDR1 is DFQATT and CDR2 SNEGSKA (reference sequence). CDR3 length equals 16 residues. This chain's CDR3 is CSARGDRGRNTGELFF. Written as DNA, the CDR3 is TGCAGTGCTAGAGGGGACAGGGGGCGAAACACCGGGGAGCTGTTTTTT.

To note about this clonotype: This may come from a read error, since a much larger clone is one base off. The CDR3 protein is CASRDRYNEQYF. Written as DNA, the CDR3 is TGTGCCAGCCGGGACAGGTACAATGAGCAGTACTTC. The chain couples TRBV6-5 to TRBJ2-1, with 8 bases aligning to TRBD1. The tail of the sequence fits TRBJ2-7 better, so the J call may be wrong. From germline, CDR1 is MNHEY and CDR2 SVGAGI. The CDR3 extends over 12 amino acids.

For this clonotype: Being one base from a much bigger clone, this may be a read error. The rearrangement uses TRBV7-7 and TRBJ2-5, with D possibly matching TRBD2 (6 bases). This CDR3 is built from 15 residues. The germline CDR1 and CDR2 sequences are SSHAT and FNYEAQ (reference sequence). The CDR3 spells CASSKQARRGETQYF. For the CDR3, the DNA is TGTGCTAGCAGCAAGCAAGCGCGGAGGGGAGAGACCCAGTACTTC.

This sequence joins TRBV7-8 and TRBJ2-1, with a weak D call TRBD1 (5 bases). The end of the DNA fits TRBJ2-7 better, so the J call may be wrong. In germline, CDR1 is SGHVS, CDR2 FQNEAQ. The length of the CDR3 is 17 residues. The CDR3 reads CASSSRGRVSSYNEQYF. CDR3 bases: TGTGCCAGCAGCTCCCGCGGCAGGGTAAGCTCCTACAATGAGCAGTACTTC.

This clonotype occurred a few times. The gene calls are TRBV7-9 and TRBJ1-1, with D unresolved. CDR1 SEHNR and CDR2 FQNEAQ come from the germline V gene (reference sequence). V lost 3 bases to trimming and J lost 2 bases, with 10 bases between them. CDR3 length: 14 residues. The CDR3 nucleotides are TGTGCCAGCAGCTTTTCCACGGCCAACACTGAAGCTTTCTTT. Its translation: CASSFSTANTEAFF.

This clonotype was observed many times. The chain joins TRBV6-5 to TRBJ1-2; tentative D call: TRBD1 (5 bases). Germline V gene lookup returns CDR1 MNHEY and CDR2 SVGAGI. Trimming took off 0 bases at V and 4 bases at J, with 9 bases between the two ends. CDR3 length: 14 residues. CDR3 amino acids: CASSYSTDSYGYTF. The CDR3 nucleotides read TGTGCCAGCAGTTACTCGACAGACTCCTATGGCTACACCTTC.

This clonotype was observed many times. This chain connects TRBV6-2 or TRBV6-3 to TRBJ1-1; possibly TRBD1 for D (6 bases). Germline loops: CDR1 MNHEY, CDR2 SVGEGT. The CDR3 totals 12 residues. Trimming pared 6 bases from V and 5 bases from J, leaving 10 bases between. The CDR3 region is CASRGRGTEAFF. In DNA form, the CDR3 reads TGTGCCAGCAGAGGCAGGGGTACTGAAGCTTTCTTT.

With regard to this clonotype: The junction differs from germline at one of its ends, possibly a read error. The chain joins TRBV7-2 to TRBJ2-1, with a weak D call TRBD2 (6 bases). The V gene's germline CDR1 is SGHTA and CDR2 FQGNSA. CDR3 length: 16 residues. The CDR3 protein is CAGSSTGAFSHNEQFF. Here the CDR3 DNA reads TGTGCCGGCAGCTCCACGGGAGCATTCTCCCACAATGAGCAGTTCTTC.

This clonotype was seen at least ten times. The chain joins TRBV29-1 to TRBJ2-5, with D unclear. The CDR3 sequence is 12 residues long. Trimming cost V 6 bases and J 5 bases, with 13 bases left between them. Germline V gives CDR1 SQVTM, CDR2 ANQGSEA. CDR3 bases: TGCAGCGTCAAAGACGGCCGGGAGACCCAGTACTTC. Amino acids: CSVKDGRETQYF.

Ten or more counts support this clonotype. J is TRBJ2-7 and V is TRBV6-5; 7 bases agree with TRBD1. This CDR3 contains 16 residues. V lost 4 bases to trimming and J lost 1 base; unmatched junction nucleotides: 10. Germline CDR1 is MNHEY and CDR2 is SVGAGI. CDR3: CASSFNPGTASYEQYF. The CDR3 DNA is TGTGCCAGCAGTTTCAACCCCGGGACAGCATCCTACGAGCAGTACTTC.

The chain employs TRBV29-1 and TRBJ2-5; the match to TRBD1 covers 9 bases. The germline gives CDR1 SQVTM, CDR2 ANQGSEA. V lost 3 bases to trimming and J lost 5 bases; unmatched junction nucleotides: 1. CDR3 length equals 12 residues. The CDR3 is CSVEGQGETQYF. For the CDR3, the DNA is TGCAGCGTTGAGGGACAGGGTGAGACCCAGTACTTC. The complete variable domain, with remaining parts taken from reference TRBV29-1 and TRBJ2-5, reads SAVISQKPSRDICQRGTSLTIQCQVDSQVTMMFWYRQQPGQSLTLIATANQGSEATYESGFVIDKFPISRPNLTFSTLTVSNMSPEDSSIYLCSVEGQGETQYFGPGTRLLVL.